The 27 T cell receptor beta chains below all came from one sample that was sequenced in a study of CD8 T cells in Susac syndrome. Reverse transcription used about 0.5 to 1 ug RNA and random hexamers. MiXCR, applied by TCRdb to the immunoSEQ multiplex PCR reads, yields one record per CDR3 protein. The table records around 300,000 distinct CDR3 sequences, under 95% of them present only once. Sequencing used CD4+ T cells from PBMCs. The source of these receptors is a human donor with multiple sclerosis.

The chain employs TRBV21-1 and TRBJ1-2. TRBV21-1 is noted as a pseudogene. The CDR3 has 15 residues. CDR3 region: CASSKAPALNYGYTF. The CDR3 nucleotides read TGTGCCAGCAGCAAAGCCCCGGCCCTTAACTATGGCTACACCTTC.

The table lists this clonotype with a count of one. This chain joins TRBV11-1 and TRBJ2-1; D gene uncertain. From germline, CDR1 is SGHAT and CDR2 FQDESV (reference sequence). The V end was cut by 5 bases, the J end by 5 bases, with 10 bases between. The CDR3 runs to 13 residues. The CDR3 nucleotides read TGTGCCAGCAGCCCCCAGATACACAATGAGCAGTTCTTC. Translated, it gives CASSPQIHNEQFF.

This CDR3 reads CASSRDGRLHEKLFF. The CDR3 DNA follows: TGCGCCAGCAGTCGAGACGGGAGATTACATGAAAAACTGTTTTTT. V usage is TRBV23-1 and J usage is TRBJ1-4; D gene uncertain. TRBV23-1 is an open reading frame whose function is uncertain. The V end was cut by 4 bases, the J end by 6 bases, with 15 bases between. This CDR3 has 15 residues.

The CDR3 nucleotides read TGCGCCAGCTCCCGGTGGGGGACAGGAGAGACCCAGTACTTC. Translating it yields CASSRWGTGETQYF. The rearrangement links TRBV5-1 to TRBJ2-5; the match to TRBD1 covers 8 bases. The CDR3 spans 14 residues. Germline V lookup: CDR1 SGHRS, CDR2 YFSETQ. The J segment lost 4 bases and the V segment lost 7 bases, leaving 9 bases of the junction unmatched.

The chain joins TRBV5-6 to TRBJ2-2, with 9 nucleotides matching TRBD2. Germline loops: CDR1 SGHDT, CDR2 YYEEEE. The CDR3 contains 17 residues. V shed 2 bases, J shed 5 bases, and the junction held 10 bases outside the gene matches. In DNA, the CDR3 is TGTGCCAGCAGCTTCCCCCCCAGCGGGAGGAGGACCGGGGAGCTGTTTTTT. This gives the protein CASSFPPSGRRTGELFF.

The sample holds a few counts of this clonotype. The chain couples TRBV25-1 to TRBJ2-5; possibly TRBD2 for D (6 bases). CDR1 MGHDK and CDR2 SYGVNS come from the germline V gene. V lost 5 bases, J lost 2 bases, and 12 bases lay in between. CDR3 length: 14 amino acids. CDR3 protein: CASSFAGIQETQYF. CDR3 nucleotides: TGTGCCAGCAGTTTCGCGGGGATACAAGAGACCCAGTACTTC.

This chain connects TRBV7-2 to TRBJ1-4; no clear D. Germline lookup yields CDR1 SGHTA and CDR2 FQGNSA. Trimming pared 3 bases from V and 7 bases from J, leaving 12 bases between. The CDR3 consists of 14 residues. The CDR3 region is CASSFGGVGEKLFF. The DNA for the CDR3 is TGTGCCAGCAGCTTTGGAGGCGTCGGTGAAAAACTGTTTTTT.

V is TRBV6-5 and J is TRBJ2-7; D may be TRBD2 (5 bases). Looked up from germline, CDR1 is MNHEY and CDR2 is SVGAGI. This CDR3 contains 15 residues. V was clipped by 4 bases and J by 4 bases, with 17 bases between them. In DNA form, the CDR3 reads TGTGCCAGCAGTTCCCCCAGCGGAAAGAATTACGAGCAGTACTTC. Encoded protein: CASSSPSGKNYEQYF.

This clonotype was seen once. The chain employs TRBV5-1 and TRBJ2-1, with D possibly matching TRBD2 (5 bases). This CDR3 has 16 residues. The V and J ends lost 3 bases and 0 bases respectively, with 13 bases between them. Germline assignment: CDR1 SGHRS and CDR2 YFSETQ. This chain's CDR3 is CASSSDSGRSYNEQFF. In DNA, the CDR3 is TGCGCCAGCAGCTCGGACTCGGGCCGCTCCTACAATGAGCAGTTCTTC.

V usage is TRBV25-1 and J usage is TRBJ2-2; perhaps D is TRBD1 or TRBD2 (6 bases each). Germline V lookup: CDR1 MGHDK, CDR2 SYGVNS. This CDR3 is 15 amino acids long. V gave up 5 bases and J gave up 3 bases, with 13 bases separating them. The CDR3 region has the DNA TGTGCCAGCAGTTTGTTCGGGGGCTACACCGGGGAGCTGTTTTTT. Translation gives CASSLFGGYTGELFF. Drawing the rest from reference TRBV25-1 and TRBJ2-2, the complete variable domain is EADIYQTPRYLVIGTGKKITLECSQTMGHDKMYWYQQDPGMELHLIHYSYGVNSTEKGDLSSESTVSRIRTEHFPLTLESARPSHTSQYLCASSLFGGYTGELFFGEGSRLTVL.

V gene TRBV7-6 combines with J gene TRBJ1-4; D not resolved. V shed 2 bases and J shed 3 bases, with 7 bases lying between them. In germline, CDR1 is SGHVS, CDR2 FNYEAQ. The CDR3 is made up of 14 amino acids. The CDR3 is CASSLTTSNEKLFF. In DNA, the CDR3 is TGTGCCAGCAGCTTAACCACCTCTAATGAAAAACTGTTTTTT.

The V gene is TRBV5-1, the J gene TRBJ2-7, with 7 bases lining up with TRBD1. The CDR3 is made up of 13 amino acids. V shed 3 bases and J 3 bases; nucleotides not matched to a gene: 3. Germline V gene lookup returns CDR1 SGHRS and CDR2 YFSETQ. CDR3 bases: TGCGCCAGCAGCTCGGGACAGAACTACGAGCAGTACTTC. As protein: CASSSGQNYEQYF.

This rearrangement joins TRBV20-1 to TRBJ1-2, with no clear D. The CDR3 covers 14 residues. Trimming took 6 bases from V and 2 from J, leaving 16 bases between them. The germline V gene has CDR1 DFQATT and CDR2 SNEGSKA (reference sequence). CDR3 bases: TGCAGTGCCCCGATGTTAAGGGCCAACTATGGCTACACCTTC. Residues: CSAPMLRANYGYTF.

The chain has TRBV6-5 and TRBJ2-4; D remains unclear. The germline V and J ends were trimmed by 2 bases and 2 bases, with 22 bases remaining between them. This CDR3 spans 19 amino acids. Germline values: CDR1 MNHEY, CDR2 SVGAGI. CDR3 sequence (DNA): TGTGCCAGCAGTTACCCGAGGTCCGAAACTTTCGCTACCAAAAACATTCAGTACTTC. Amino acids: CASSYPRSETFATKNIQYF.

The chain is built from TRBV11-2 and TRBJ2-1; tentatively, D is TRBD2 (5 bases). CDR1 is SGHAT and CDR2 is FQNNGV in the germline V gene. The CDR3 has 16 residues. V was trimmed by 5 bases and J by 9 bases, leaving 23 bases between them. As DNA, the CDR3 is TGTGCCAGCAGCCTGGTTTTAGGACTTCCCCGAGGTGAGCAGTTCTTC. Amino acids: CASSLVLGLPRGEQFF.

The chain has TRBV29-1 and TRBJ1-2; 9 nucleotides align to TRBD1. J lost 8 bases, V lost 4 bases, and 8 bases had no gene match. Germline V gene lookup returns CDR1 SQVTM and CDR2 ANQGSEA. This CDR3 contains 13 residues. The CDR3 coding sequence is TGCAGCGTTGGGCGACAGGGGGTGGAAGGCTACACCTTC. This translates into CSVGRQGVEGYTF.

CDR3 DNA: TGTGCCAGTAGGGGAGCGGGCAGCTCCTACAATGAGCAGTTCTTC. This translates into CASRGAGSSYNEQFF. V usage is TRBV19 and J usage is TRBJ2-1, with D maybe TRBD2 (6 bases). V was clipped by 6 bases and J by 0 bases, with 12 bases between them. The CDR3 is 15 residues long. Germline V gene lookup returns CDR1 LNHDA and CDR2 SQIVND (reference sequence). Together with reference TRBV19 and TRBJ2-1, the CDR3 gives the full variable domain: DGGITQSPKYLFRKEGQNVTLSCEQNLNHDAMYWYRQDPGQGLRLIYYSQIVNDFQKGDIAEGYSVSREKKESFPLTVTSAQKNPTAFYLCASRGAGSSYNEQFFGPGTRLTVL.

The rearrangement uses TRBV2 and TRBJ2-2, with a possible D match to TRBD2 (5 bases). Germline loops: CDR1 SNHLY, CDR2 FYNNEI. The V end lost 7 bases, the J end lost 3 bases, and 15 bases lay between the germline ends. The CDR3 spans 15 residues. CDR3 residues: CASNLSPGYTGELFF. The CDR3 nucleotides read TGTGCCAGCAATCTAAGCCCGGGGTACACCGGGGAGCTGTTTTTT.

Only a few counts were recorded for this clonotype. The chain combines TRBV4-2 with TRBJ1-1; a possible D gene is TRBD1 (5 bases). This CDR3 has 16 amino acids. The V end was cut by 2 bases, the J end by 1 base, with 14 bases between. Germline values: CDR1 LGHNA, CDR2 YNFKEQ. CDR3 nucleotide sequence: TGTGCCAGCAGCCAAAAGAGAGGAGGGGCGAACACTGAAGCTTTCTTT. Protein sequence: CASSQKRGGANTEAFF.

The J gene is TRBJ1-1, the V gene TRBV12-3 or TRBV12-4; D is possibly TRBD1 (5 bases). The CDR3 spans 14 residues. Trimming left V 6 bases short and J 5 bases short, with 16 bases between. The CDR3 DNA is TGTGCCAGCAGCCCCACCGGGGGATCTACTGAAGCTTTCTTT. Its translation: CASSPTGGSTEAFF.

The chain is built from TRBV6-2 or TRBV6-3 and TRBJ2-1; TRBD2 might be the D (5 bases). The CDR3 totals 13 residues. Germline V gene lookup returns CDR1 MNHEY and CDR2 SVGEGT. The V gene lost 4 bases and the J gene lost 5 bases, with 9 bases spanning the gap. CDR3 bases: TGTGCCAGCAGTTTAGACTATAACAATGAGCAGTTCTTC. It specifies CASSLDYNNEQFF.

This clonotype was observed a few times. The chain employs TRBV6-1 and TRBJ1-2; TRBD1 matches 8 bases. Trimming at V came to 6 bases and at J to 2 bases, leaving 8 bases not matched to a gene. Germline CDR1 is MNHNS and CDR2 is SASEGT. The CDR3 loop spans 15 amino acids. The CDR3 nucleotides read TGTGCCAGCAGACCCTCGACAGGGGCGAACTATGGCTACACCTTC. It is translated as CASRPSTGANYGYTF.

The CDR3 sequence is CASPRGAGLFRKNIQYF. In DNA, the CDR3 is TGTGCCAGTCCCAGGGGGGCAGGCCTATTTAGGAAAAACATTCAGTACTTC. The chain combines TRBV19 with TRBJ2-4, with D tentatively TRBD1 (7 bases). Trimming left V 8 bases short and J 4 bases short, with 24 bases between. The germline V gene has CDR1 LNHDA and CDR2 SQIVND (reference sequence). The CDR3 totals 17 residues.

This clonotype was recorded only once. The rearrangement joins TRBV5-6 to TRBJ2-1, with D uncertain. The CDR3 length is 14 residues. Germline CDR1 is SGHDT and CDR2 is YYEEEE. Deletions cut 2 bases from V and 7 bases from J, with 13 bases between. CDR3 sequence: CASSLASHRNEQFF. CDR3 DNA sequence: TGTGCCAGCAGCTTAGCCTCCCACCGTAATGAGCAGTTCTTC.

V is TRBV2 and J is TRBJ1-1; D perhaps matches TRBD1 (6 bases). The CDR3 is 13 residues long. V lost 5 bases and J lost 4, with 11 bases in between. CDR1 is SNHLY and CDR2 is FYNNEI in the germline V gene. The CDR3 loop is CASSINRATEAFF. For the CDR3, the DNA is TGTGCCAGCAGTATAAACAGGGCCACTGAAGCTTTCTTT.

The gene calls are TRBV6-6 and TRBJ1-4; a weak D match, TRBD1 (5 bases). Germline CDR1 is MNHNY and CDR2 is SVGAGI (reference sequence). The germline V and J ends were trimmed by 5 bases and 7 bases, with 14 bases remaining between them. The CDR3 sequence is 14 residues long. In DNA, the CDR3 is TGTGCCAGCAGTCCCTCAGGGTTGGGTGAAAAACTGTTTTTT. Translated: CASSPSGLGEKLFF.

The V and J genes are TRBV2 and TRBJ1-4; D is possibly TRBD1 (5 bases). Germline V gene lookup returns CDR1 SNHLY and CDR2 FYNNEI. This CDR3 region has 14 residues. Trimming left V 2 bases short and J 8 bases short, with 12 bases between. The CDR3 here is CASSETGLREKLFF. In DNA, the CDR3 is TGTGCCAGCAGTGAAACAGGTCTTCGGGAAAAACTGTTTTTT. The complete variable domain, with remaining parts taken from reference TRBV2 and TRBJ1-4, reads EPEVTQTPSHQVTQMGQEVILRCVPISNHLYFYWYRQILGQKVEFLVSFYNNEISEKSEIFDDQFSVERPDGSNFTLKIRSTKLEDSAMYFCASSETGLREKLFFGSGTQLSVL.